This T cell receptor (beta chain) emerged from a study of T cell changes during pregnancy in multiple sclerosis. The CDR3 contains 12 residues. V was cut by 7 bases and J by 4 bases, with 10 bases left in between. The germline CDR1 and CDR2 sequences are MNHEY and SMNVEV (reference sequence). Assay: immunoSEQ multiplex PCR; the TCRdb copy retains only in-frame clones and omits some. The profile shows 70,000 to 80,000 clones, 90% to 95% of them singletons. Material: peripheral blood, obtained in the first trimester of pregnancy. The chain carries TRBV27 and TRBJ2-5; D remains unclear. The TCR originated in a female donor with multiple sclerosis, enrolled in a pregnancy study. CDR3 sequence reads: CASKATGETQYF. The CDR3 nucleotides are TGTGCCAGCAAGGCGACGGGAGAGACCCAGTACTTC.